Below, 22 T cell receptor beta chains from the same sample are listed, as sequenced in a study of cytomegalovirus exposure and HLA in healthy donors. Primers included in the PCR were 60 Vbeta and 13 Jbeta primers. TCRdb's table, derived via immunoSEQ multiplex PCR, lists solely in-frame clones and lacks some. This table holds about 180,000 clones, about 79% found once. The sample taken for sequencing was PBMCs. Receptors originate from a man between 18 and 29 years old in good health and CMV-seronegative.

This chain connects TRBV5-6 to TRBJ2-2, with 8 positions matching TRBD2. Germline V lookup: CDR1 SGHDT, CDR2 YYEEEE. Trimming at V came to 4 bases and at J to 6 bases, leaving 11 bases not matched to a gene. CDR3 length: 16 amino acids. The DNA of the CDR3 is TGTGCCAGCAGCGCGGGACTAGTAGGTCCCCCCGGGGAGCTGTTTTTT. This translates into CASSAGLVGPPGELFF. Together with reference TRBV5-6 and TRBJ2-2, the CDR3 gives the full variable domain: DAGVTQSPTHLIKTRGQQVTLRCSPKSGHDTVSWYQQALGQGPQFIFQYYEEEERQRGNFPDRFSGHQFPNYSSELNVNALLLGDSALYLCASSAGLVGPPGELFFGEGSRLTVL.

J is TRBJ2-7 and V is TRBV27; TRBD1 might be the D (6 bases). Trimming shortened V by 6 bases and J by 9 bases, and 24 bases separated the two germline ends. CDR3 length: 15 amino acids. Germline-derived CDR1 and CDR2 are MNHEY and SMNVEV (reference sequence). The CDR3 DNA sequence: TGTGCCAGCAGCCCCCGGGACACGGGGCGAAGGCGGCAGTACTTC. Translating it yields CASSPRDTGRRRQYF.

In DNA form, the CDR3 reads TGTGCCAGCAGTGAGTGGGGGGTGGAGACGGAGACCCAGTACTTC. Its protein is CASSEWGVETETQYF. The chain joins TRBV2 to TRBJ2-5; a weak D match, TRBD2 (6 bases). The CDR3 sequence is 15 residues long. Germline CDR1 is SNHLY and CDR2 is FYNNEI. Trimming shortened V by 3 bases and J by 5 bases, and 16 bases separated the two germline ends.

The V and J genes are TRBV7-9 and TRBJ2-7; possible D gene TRBD1, 6 bases. The CDR3 length is 12 residues. CDR1 and CDR2 (germline): SEHNR, FQNEAQ (reference sequence). The CDR3 region is CSTNRDSYEQYF. CDR3 in DNA: TGTTCCACCAACAGGGATTCCTACGAGCAGTACTTC.

The chain couples TRBV5-1 to TRBJ2-7, with 9 bases matching TRBD1. The ends lost 0 bases at V and 6 bases at J; junction bases unmatched: 7. This CDR3 is built from 15 residues. Germline V lookup: CDR1 SGHRS, CDR2 YFSETQ. CDR3 protein: CASSLVRTGVSEQYF. CDR3 in DNA: TGCGCCAGCAGCTTGGTGCGGACAGGGGTCTCCGAGCAGTACTTC.

The rearrangement joins TRBV5-8 to TRBJ1-5; TRBD1 agrees at 9 bases. Trimming at V came to 3 bases and at J to 3 bases, leaving 4 bases not matched to a gene. The length of the CDR3 is 15 residues. Germline V lookup: CDR1 SGHTS, CDR2 YDEGEE. The DNA of the CDR3 is TGTGCCAGCAGCTCGACAGGGGGACACAATCAGCCCCAGCATTTT. It yields the protein CASSSTGGHNQPQHF.

This rearrangement joins TRBV6-1 to TRBJ2-5; D is possibly TRBD2 (5 bases). The CDR3 length is 14 residues. Trimming shortened V by 3 bases and J by 7 bases, and 15 bases separated the two germline ends. Germline lookup yields CDR1 MNHNS and CDR2 SASEGT. This CDR3 is CASSDAPTTGTQYF. The CDR3 DNA is TGTGCCAGCAGTGATGCCCCGACTACCGGGACCCAGTACTTC.

In the case of this clone: One end of the junction varies from germline; a read error may be responsible. The chain carries TRBV27 and TRBJ2-6; possible D gene TRBD1, 5 bases. The CDR3 length is 12 residues. From germline, CDR1 is MNHEY and CDR2 SMNVEV (reference sequence). CDR3 protein: CASRAGANVPTF. The CDR3, as DNA: TGTGCCAGCAGGGCTGGGGCCAACGTCCCGACTTTC. The whole variable domain, filled in from reference TRBV27 and TRBJ2-6, reads EAQVTQNPRYLITVTGKKLTVTCSQNMNHEYMSWYRQDPGLGLRQIYYSMNVEVTDKGDVPEGYKVSRKEKRNFPLILESPSPNQTSLYFCASRAGANVPTFGAGSRLTVL.

The V call is TRBV4-1, the J call TRBJ2-7, with D perhaps matching TRBD1 (5 bases). The CDR3 totals 16 residues. V lost 1 base and J lost 0, with 13 bases in between. Germline-derived CDR1 and CDR2 are MGHRA and YSYEKL. The CDR3: CASSQGLSGNSYEQYF. In DNA, the CDR3 is TGCGCCAGCAGCCAAGGTCTATCAGGGAACTCCTACGAGCAGTACTTC.

J is TRBJ2-7 and V is TRBV19; tentatively, D is TRBD1 (7 bases). This CDR3 is 14 amino acids long. Trimming removed 3 bases at V and 2 bases at J, with 11 bases between. The germline V gene has CDR1 LNHDA and CDR2 SQIVND (reference sequence). CDR3 nucleotides: TGTGCCAGTAGTATCCAGGGGGGTCCCTACGAGCAGTACTTC. Translated: CASSIQGGPYEQYF.

This chain connects TRBV7-8 to TRBJ2-7; perhaps TRBD1 as D (5 bases). In germline, CDR1 is SGHVS, CDR2 FQNEAQ. V gave up 6 bases and J gave up 1 base, with 7 bases separating them. The CDR3 has 12 residues. The CDR3 loop reads CASSYRSYEQYF. The CDR3 DNA reads TGTGCCAGCAGTTACAGGTCCTACGAGCAGTACTTC.

This clone has more than one count but fewer than ten. This rearrangement joins TRBV2 to TRBJ2-7; 8 positions match TRBD2. The trim removed 3 bases at V and 2 bases at J, leaving 6 bases unmatched. From germline, CDR1 is SNHLY and CDR2 FYNNEI. This CDR3 is 15 amino acids long. Here the CDR3 DNA reads TGTGCCAGCAGTGAGGGGCTAGCGGGCACCTACGAGCAGTACTTC. It codes for CASSEGLAGTYEQYF.

The chain combines TRBV11-3 with TRBJ2-3, with a possible D match to TRBD2 (5 bases). This CDR3 contains 16 residues. V was clipped by 5 bases and J by 1 base, with 16 bases between them. Germline V gene data show CDR1 as SGHNT and CDR2 as YENEEA. CDR3 in DNA: TGTGCCAGCAGCCCAGAGCCGGGATTCGGCACAGATACGCAGTATTTT. Translated: CASSPEPGFGTDTQYF.

This clone was seen a few times. The V and J genes are TRBV7-3 and TRBJ2-2, with unresolved D. V lost 1 base and J lost 0, with 9 bases in between. CDR3 length: 16 amino acids. Per the germline V gene, CDR1 is SGHTA and CDR2 is FQGTGA. The CDR3 reads CASSLNPGTNTGELFF. In nucleotides, the CDR3 is TGTGCCAGCAGCTTAAACCCAGGCACGAACACCGGGGAGCTGTTTTTT.

The chain is built from TRBV6-5 and TRBJ2-7; 7 bases match TRBD2. CDR1 is MNHEY, CDR2 SVGAGI, per germline. The CDR3 contains 14 residues. V trimming: 3 bases; J trimming: 3 bases; junction bases outside the gene matches: 5. The CDR3 DNA sequence: TGTGCCAGCAGTTATTCACTAGCGCTCTACGAGCAGTACTTC. Amino acid sequence: CASSYSLALYEQYF.

The J gene is TRBJ2-3, the V gene TRBV28; no clear D gene. The CDR3 consists of 11 residues. From germline, CDR1 is MDHEN and CDR2 SYDVKM. With 10 bases removed from V and 1 base from J, the gap between germline ends came to 6 bases. Here the CDR3 DNA reads TGTGCCATCCAGGGCACAGATACGCAGTATTTT. This sequence encodes CAIQGTDTQYF.

The chain is built from TRBV9 and TRBJ1-6; unclear D gene. Between the trimmed V and J ends, which lost 3 bases and 6 bases, there was a span of 7 bases. Germline-derived CDR1 and CDR2 are SGDLS and YYNGEE. This CDR3 contains 13 residues. CDR3: CASSEEGNSPLHF. The CDR3 nucleotides are TGTGCCAGCAGCGAAGAGGGTAATTCACCCCTCCACTTT.

The chain employs TRBV7-9 and TRBJ1-5; no definite D call. Trimming removed 5 bases from V and 10 bases from J, with 15 bases in between. The germline V gene encodes CDR1 SEHNR and CDR2 FQNEAQ (reference sequence). The CDR3 is made up of 13 amino acids. The CDR3 DNA reads TGTGCCAGCAGCCCGACATTAGACGGTCCCCAGCATTTT. As protein: CASSPTLDGPQHF.

The CDR3 region is CASGGGNTIYF. In nucleotides, the CDR3 is TGTGCCAGCGGGGGCGGAAACACCATATATTTT. V usage is TRBV9 and J usage is TRBJ1-3; D may be TRBD1 (6 bases). With 7 bases removed from V and 4 bases from J, the gap between germline ends came to 6 bases. This CDR3 comprises 11 residues. Germline-derived CDR1 and CDR2 are SGDLS and YYNGEE. Supplemented by reference TRBV9 and TRBJ1-3, the full variable domain reads DSGVTQTPKHLITATGQRVTLRCSPRSGDLSVYWYQQSLDQGLQFLIQYYNGEERAKGNILERFSAQQFPDLHSELNLSSLELGDSALYFCASGGGNTIYFGEGSWLTVV.

This clone was detected a few times. V usage is TRBV4-2 and J usage is TRBJ2-6, with 7 bases fitting TRBD1. CDR1 is LGHNA, CDR2 YNFKEQ, per germline. V lost 4 bases, J lost 0 bases, and 9 bases stayed unmatched. CDR3 length: 18 residues. The CDR3 DNA is TGTGCCAGCAGCCCGACCGGGACAGCAAACTCTGGGGCCAACGTCCTGACTTTC. Amino acids: CASSPTGTANSGANVLTF.

V is TRBV6-1 and J is TRBJ2-3, with a weak D call TRBD2 (6 bases). V shed 4 bases and J shed 11 bases, with 16 bases lying between them. Germline values: CDR1 MNHNS, CDR2 SASEGT. The CDR3 covers 13 residues. In nucleotides, the CDR3 is TGTGCCAGCAGTGGTTTTACGGGAGTTGAGCAGTATTTT. This encodes CASSGFTGVEQYF.

The rearrangement joins TRBV14 to TRBJ1-1; D perhaps matches TRBD1 (6 bases). The germline CDR1 and CDR2 sequences are SGHDN and FVKESK. V lost 5 bases and J 1 base, leaving 11 bases between the germline ends. CDR3 length: 14 residues. Here the CDR3 reads CASSYRARNTEAFF. The CDR3 DNA reads as TGTGCCAGCAGCTACAGGGCCAGGAACACTGAAGCTTTCTTT.